This T cell receptor (beta chain) was recorded in a study of blood T cell repertoires in COVID-19. As for the study in general: The origin of the acute and convalescent COVID-19 samples was the United States, Italy and Spain.

Here immunoSEQ multiplex PCR was the method, and the copy in TCRdb shows in-frame clones only, minus some. This repertoire shows around 250,000 clones, 65% to 90% found once; its top ten account for 4.5% to 6%. The sample taken for sequencing was peripheral blood. This receptor was taken from a man in his fifties or sixties with active or convalescent COVID-19.

This CDR3 reads CASSPGGLAIQYF. As DNA, the CDR3 is TGTGCCAGCAGCCCCGGGGGGCTGGCTATTCAGTACTTC. The V call is TRBV12-3 or TRBV12-4, the J call TRBJ2-4; the D gene is possibly TRBD2 (7 bases). The CDR3 runs to 13 residues. V was trimmed by 6 bases and J by 10 bases, leaving 16 bases between them.